This passage covers 9 T cell receptor beta chains from one sample sequenced in a study of T cells after yellow fever vaccination. TCRdb fed the 5' RACE reads into MiXCR, producing one record per CDR3 protein. The profile covers 95,000 to 100,000 distinct CDR3 sequences, with around 5.5% appearing a single time and roughly 39% taken by the ten largest. The source material was CD8+ T cells sorted from PBMCs, sampled 10 days after the yellow fever booster vaccination. These receptors came from a man aged 18 to 30 who received the YFV17D yellow fever vaccine.

This clonotype was seen repeatedly, ten times or more. The gene calls are TRBV5-1 and TRBJ2-7; TRBD1 aligns across 8 bases. The CDR3 length is 15 residues. Germline V gene data show CDR1 as SGHRS and CDR2 as YFSETQ. The junction had 9 bases not matched to a gene; V was cut back by 3 bases and J by 4 bases. The CDR3 loop reads CASSSSTGVLYEQYF. For the CDR3, the DNA is TGCGCCAGCAGCTCCTCGACAGGGGTACTTTACGAGCAGTACTTC. The full variable domain, rest sourced from reference TRBV5-1 and TRBJ2-7, is KAGVTQTPRYLIKTRGQQVTLSCSPISGHRSVSWYQQTPGQGLQFLFEYFSETQRNKGNFPGRFSGRQFSNSRSEMNVSTLELGDSALYLCASSSSTGVLYEQYFGPGTRLTVT.

This clonotype has a handful of counts. J is TRBJ2-3 and V is TRBV7-3; 10 nucleotides line up with TRBD2. From germline, CDR1 is SGHTA and CDR2 FQGTGA. Trimming cost V 4 bases and J 5 bases; bases outside gene matches: 6. The CDR3 length is 15 residues. In DNA form, the CDR3 reads TGTGCCAGCAGCTCCTTAGCGGGGGGACTAGATACGCAGTATTTT. Amino acid sequence: CASSSLAGGLDTQYF. The full variable domain, in which reference TRBV7-3 and TRBJ2-3 provide the parts outside the CDR3, is GAGVSQTPSNKVTEKGKYVELRCDPISGHTALYWYRQSLGQGPEFLIYFQGTGAADDSGLPNDRFFAVRPEGSVSTLKIQRTERGDSAVYLCASSSLAGGLDTQYFGPGTRLTVL.

This clonotype was detected ten times or more. The rearrangement uses TRBV7-9 and TRBJ2-7, with TRBD1 identical over 9 bases. V shed 2 bases and J 6 bases; nucleotides not matched to a gene: 5. This CDR3 spans 14 amino acids. Germline V CDR1 and CDR2: SEHNR, FQNEAQ (reference sequence). For the CDR3, the DNA is TGTGCCAGCAGCTTACCCCGACAGGGGGGCGAGCAGTACTTC. It specifies CASSLPRQGGEQYF.

J is TRBJ2-1 and V is TRBV5-1; 11 nucleotides agree with TRBD2. V lost 0 bases to trimming and J lost 9 bases; unmatched junction nucleotides: 8. Germline V gene sequence: CDR1 SGHRS, CDR2 YFSETQ. The CDR3 runs 16 residues. For the CDR3, the DNA is TGCGCCAGCAGCTTGGCGCTAGCGGGGGGCCCCGGTGAGCAGTTCTTC. Amino acid sequence: CASSLALAGGPGEQFF.

This clonotype was seen only a few times. This sequence joins TRBV5-5 and TRBJ1-6, with unresolved D. The germline CDR1 and CDR2 sequences are SGHKS and YYEKEE (reference sequence). This CDR3 is built from 16 residues. The V and J ends lost 0 bases and 0 bases respectively, with 7 bases between them. As DNA, the CDR3 is TGTGCCAGCAGCTTGGAAGGGAGCTCCTATAATTCACCCCTCCACTTT. It is translated as CASSLEGSSYNSPLHF.

This chain connects TRBV6-5 to TRBJ2-1, with D perhaps matching TRBD1 or TRBD2 (5 bases each). CDR3 length: 15 residues. Trimming pared 5 bases from V and 4 bases from J, leaving 15 bases between. Germline values: CDR1 MNHEY, CDR2 SVGAGI. The CDR3 coding sequence is TGTGCCAGCAGTCACATCTCGGGACCGTACAATGAGCAGTTCTTC. Protein: CASSHISGPYNEQFF.

Many counts were recorded for this clonotype. The chain joins TRBV7-8 to TRBJ1-2; maybe TRBD1 (6 bases). V was trimmed by 0 bases and J by 4 bases, leaving 15 bases between them. The CDR3 has 16 amino acids. Per the germline V gene, CDR1 is SGHVS and CDR2 is FQNEAQ. CDR3 region: CASSLAGQISGYGYTF. The CDR3 nucleotides are TGTGCCAGCAGCTTAGCAGGACAGATATCAGGCTATGGCTACACCTTC. Full variable domain (rest looked up from reference TRBV7-8 and TRBJ1-2): GAGVSQSPRYKVAKRGQDVALRCDPISGHVSLFWYQQALGQGPEFLTYFQNEAQLDKSGLPSDRFFAERPEGSVSTLKIQRTQQEDSAVYLCASSLAGQISGYGYTFGSGTRLTVV.

This clonotype was detected a few times. The rearrangement joins TRBV5-4 to TRBJ2-5, with TRBD1 as a possible D gene (6 bases). This CDR3 spans 12 amino acids. Looked up from germline, CDR1 is SGHNT and CDR2 is YYREEE (reference sequence). Trimming left V 9 bases short and J 1 base short, with 10 bases between. CDR3 sequence: CAIQGSQETQYF. The CDR3 DNA reads TGTGCCATACAGGGTTCCCAAGAGACCCAGTACTTC.

This clonotype has ten or more counts. The chain combines TRBV5-4 with TRBJ2-5, with TRBD1 as a possible D gene (6 bases). CDR1 and CDR2 from the germline V gene are SGHNT and YYREEE (reference sequence). The CDR3 has 14 amino acids. V was clipped by 0 bases and J by 1 base, with 7 bases between them. The CDR3 DNA sequence: TGTGCCAGCAGCTTGGAGACAGGCCAAGAGACCCAGTACTTC. Translating it yields CASSLETGQETQYF.